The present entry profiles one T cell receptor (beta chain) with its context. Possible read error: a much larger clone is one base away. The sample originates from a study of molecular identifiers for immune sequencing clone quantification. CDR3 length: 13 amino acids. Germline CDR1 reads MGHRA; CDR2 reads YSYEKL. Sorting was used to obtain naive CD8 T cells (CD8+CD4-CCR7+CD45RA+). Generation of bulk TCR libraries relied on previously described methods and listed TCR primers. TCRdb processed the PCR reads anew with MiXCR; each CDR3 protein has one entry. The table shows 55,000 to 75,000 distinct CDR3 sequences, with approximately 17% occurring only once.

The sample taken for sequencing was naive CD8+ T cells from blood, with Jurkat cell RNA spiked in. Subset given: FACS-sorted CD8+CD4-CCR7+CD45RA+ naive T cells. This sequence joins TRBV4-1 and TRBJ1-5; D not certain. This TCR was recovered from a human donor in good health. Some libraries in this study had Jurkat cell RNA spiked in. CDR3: CVSSPLGDQPQHF. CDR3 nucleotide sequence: TGCGTCAGCAGCCCCCTCGGGGATCAGCCCCAGCATTTT.